This TCR beta chain is from a study of graft-versus-host responses after intestinal transplantation. V dropped 3 bases and J dropped 4; count of bases not matched to a gene: 3. This CDR3 comprises 14 residues. Germline lookup yields CDR1 SGDLS and CDR2 YYNGEE. The assay was immunoSEQ multiplex PCR, and TCRdb's table has in-frame clones only and misses some. In the table there are more than 95,000 clones, roughly 90% of which are singletons. General study points: Early declines in HvG clones that occurred post-transplant were associated with peak circulating GvH clone levels. Ileal or blood samples showed some GvH clones first, and such clones were also found in recipient marrow.

About this clone: Its antigen is currently unknown.

This clonotype was sampled from a human donor who received an intestinal transplant. The sequencing used unstimulated CD4+ T cells sorted from spleen or lymph node cells, collected before intestinal transplant. J is TRBJ1-2 and V is TRBV9; TRBD1 agrees at 10 bases. In DNA form, the CDR3 reads TGTGCCAGCAGCGGGCGGACAGGGGGCTATGGCTACACCTTC. Residues: CASSGRTGGYGYTF.